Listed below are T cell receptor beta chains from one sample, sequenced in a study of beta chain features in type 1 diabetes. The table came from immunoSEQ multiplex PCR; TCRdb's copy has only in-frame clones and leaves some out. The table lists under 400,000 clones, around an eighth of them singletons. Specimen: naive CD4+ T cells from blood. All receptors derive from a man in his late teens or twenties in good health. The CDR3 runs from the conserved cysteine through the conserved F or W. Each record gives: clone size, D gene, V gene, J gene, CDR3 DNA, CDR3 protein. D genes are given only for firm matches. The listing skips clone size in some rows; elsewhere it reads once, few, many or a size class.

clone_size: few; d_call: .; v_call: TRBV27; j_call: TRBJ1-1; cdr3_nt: TGTGCCAGCAGGTGGCAGAACACTGAAGCTTTCTTT; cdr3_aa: CASRWQNTEAFF
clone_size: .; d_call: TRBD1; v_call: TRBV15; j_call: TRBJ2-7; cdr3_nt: TGTGCCACCTCTCTCGACAGGGCCTACGAGCAGTACTTC; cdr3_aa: CATSLDRAYEQYF
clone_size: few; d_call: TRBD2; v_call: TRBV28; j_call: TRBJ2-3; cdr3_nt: TGTGCCAGCAGCTTTAGCGGGAGGGCAGATACGCAGTATTTT; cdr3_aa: CASSFSGRADTQYF
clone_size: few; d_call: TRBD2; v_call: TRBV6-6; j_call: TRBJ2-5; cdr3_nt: TGTGCCAGCAGTTACGGGACTAGCGGGACCCAAGAGACCCAGTACTTC; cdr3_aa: CASSYGTSGTQETQYF
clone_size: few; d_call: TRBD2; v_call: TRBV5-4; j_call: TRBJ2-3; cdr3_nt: TGTGCCAGCAGCTTAGCGGGAGTAGCCGATACGCAGTATTTT; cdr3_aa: CASSLAGVADTQYF
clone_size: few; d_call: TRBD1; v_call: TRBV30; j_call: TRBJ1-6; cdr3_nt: TGTGCCTGGATCCCGGACAGGGGGTCACCCCTCCACTTT; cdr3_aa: CAWIPDRGSPLHF
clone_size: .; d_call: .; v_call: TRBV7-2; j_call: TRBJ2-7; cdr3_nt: TGTGCCAGCAGCCACCGGGACACTTCCTACGAGCAGTACTTC; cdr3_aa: CASSHRDTSYEQYF
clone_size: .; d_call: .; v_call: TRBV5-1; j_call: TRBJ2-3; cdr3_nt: TGCGCCAGCAGCTTGCAGGGCCGCACAGATACGCAGTATTTT; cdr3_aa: CASSLQGRTDTQYF
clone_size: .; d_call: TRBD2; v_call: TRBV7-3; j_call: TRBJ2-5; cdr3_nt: TGTGCCAGCAGCGCTACTAGCGGGAGGCAGACCCAGTACTTC; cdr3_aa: CASSATSGRQTQYF
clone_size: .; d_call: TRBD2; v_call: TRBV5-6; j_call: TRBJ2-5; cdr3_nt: TGTGCCAGCAGCTCAAGCTCGGCGGGAGGCGACCAAGAGACCCAGTACTTC; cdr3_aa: CASSSSSAGGDQETQYF
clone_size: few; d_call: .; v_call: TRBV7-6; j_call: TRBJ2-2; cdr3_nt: TGTGCCAGCAGCTTGCCGACGGGCACCGGGGAGCTGTTTTTT; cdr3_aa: CASSLPTGTGELFF
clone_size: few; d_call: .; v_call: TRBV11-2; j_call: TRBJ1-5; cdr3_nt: TGTGCCAGCAGTCCAGGGTACGATCAGCCCCAGCATTTT; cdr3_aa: CASSPGYDQPQHF
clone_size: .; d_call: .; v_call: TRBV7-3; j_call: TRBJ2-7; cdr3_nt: TGTGCCAGCAGCTTAATCGGCGGGACCTACGAGCAGTACTTC; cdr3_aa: CASSLIGGTYEQYF
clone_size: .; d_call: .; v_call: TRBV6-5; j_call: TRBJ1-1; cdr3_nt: TGTGCCAGCAGTTACTCGAACCCGAGGACTGAAGCTTTCTTT; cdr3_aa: CASSYSNPRTEAFF
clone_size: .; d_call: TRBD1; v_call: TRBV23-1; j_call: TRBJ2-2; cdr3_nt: TGCGCCAGCCTAGATACAGGGGCCGGGGAGCTGTTTTTT; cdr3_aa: CASLDTGAGELFF
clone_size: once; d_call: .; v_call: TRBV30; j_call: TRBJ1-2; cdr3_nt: TGTGCCTGGAGTGCTTACAGGGACGGCTACACCTTC; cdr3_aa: CAWSAYRDGYTF
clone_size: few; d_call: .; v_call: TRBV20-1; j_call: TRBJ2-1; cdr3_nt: TGCAGTGCTAGATTAGGGGCGATTCAGTTCTTC; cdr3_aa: CSARLGAIQFF
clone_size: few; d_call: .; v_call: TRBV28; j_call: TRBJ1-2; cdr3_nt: TGTGCCAGCAGGTCCGCAGGGGTTACTGGCTACACCTTC; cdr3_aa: CASRSAGVTGYTF
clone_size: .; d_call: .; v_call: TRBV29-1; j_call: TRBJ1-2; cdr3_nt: TGCAGCGTCGAGGGGACAAGCCCTGGCTACACCTTC; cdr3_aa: CSVEGTSPGYTF
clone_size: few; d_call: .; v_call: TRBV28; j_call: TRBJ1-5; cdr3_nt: TGTGCCAGCAGTTTGAGGCAGGGTGTTCATCAGCCCCAGCATTTT; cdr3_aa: CASSLRQGVHQPQHF
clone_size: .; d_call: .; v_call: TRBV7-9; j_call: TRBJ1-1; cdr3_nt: TGTGCCAGCAGCTTAGTCAGGGGTAGAAGAGCTTTCTTT; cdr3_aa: CASSLVRGRRAFF
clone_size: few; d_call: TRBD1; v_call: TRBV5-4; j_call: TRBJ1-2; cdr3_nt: TGTGCCAGCAGCCGGACAGGGGGCGACTATGGCTACACCTTC; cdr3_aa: CASSRTGGDYGYTF
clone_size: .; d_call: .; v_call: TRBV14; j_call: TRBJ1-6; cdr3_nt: TGTGCCAGTGGGGCCCAAAGGCATTCACCCCTCCACTTT; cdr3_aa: CASGAQRHSPLHF
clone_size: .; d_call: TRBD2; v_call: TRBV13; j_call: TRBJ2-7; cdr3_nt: TGTGCCAGCAGCTTCGGGCTAGCGGGAGGGTCCTGGAAGTACTTC; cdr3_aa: CASSFGLAGGSWKYF
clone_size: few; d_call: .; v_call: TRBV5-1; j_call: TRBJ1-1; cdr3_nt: TGCGCCAGCAGCTTGGCCGGAGCCGACACTGAAGCTTTCTTT; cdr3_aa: CASSLAGADTEAFF
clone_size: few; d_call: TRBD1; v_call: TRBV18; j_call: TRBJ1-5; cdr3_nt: TGTGCCAGCTCACCGGAGGGGGCCGGCCAGCCCCAGCATTTT; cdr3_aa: CASSPEGAGQPQHF
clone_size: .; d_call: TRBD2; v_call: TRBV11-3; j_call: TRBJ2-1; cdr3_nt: TGTGCCAGCAGCTTAGGACTAGCGGGAGTGGGCTACAATGAGCAGTTCTTC; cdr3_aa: CASSLGLAGVGYNEQFF
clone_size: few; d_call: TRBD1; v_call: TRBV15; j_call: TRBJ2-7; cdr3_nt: TGTGCCACCAATCCGGACAGGGGCTACGAGCAGTACTTC; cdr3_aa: CATNPDRGYEQYF
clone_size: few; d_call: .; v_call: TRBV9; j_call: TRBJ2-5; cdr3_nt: TGTGCCAGCAGCGCCGCCCCAACTACCCAAGAGACCCAGTACTTC; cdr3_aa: CASSAAPTTQETQYF
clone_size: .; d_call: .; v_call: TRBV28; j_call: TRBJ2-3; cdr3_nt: TGTGCCAGCAGTTTCCGAGAGGTCGGCACAGATACGCAGTATTTT; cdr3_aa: CASSFREVGTDTQYF
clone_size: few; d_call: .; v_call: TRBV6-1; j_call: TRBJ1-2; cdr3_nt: TGTGCCAGCAGTCCTCTCGGCAGGGGCGACTATGGCTACACCTTC; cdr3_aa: CASSPLGRGDYGYTF
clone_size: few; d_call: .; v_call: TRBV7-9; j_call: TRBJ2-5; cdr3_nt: TGTGCCAGCAGCCCCACTGGTGGAGGAAAAGAGACCCAGTACTTC; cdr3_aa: CASSPTGGGKETQYF
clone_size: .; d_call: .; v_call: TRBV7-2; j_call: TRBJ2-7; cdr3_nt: TGTGCCAGCAGCCTCTCTAGCGCCAAACGCTACGAGCAGTACTTC; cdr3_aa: CASSLSSAKRYEQYF
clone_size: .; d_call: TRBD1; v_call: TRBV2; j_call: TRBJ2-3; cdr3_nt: TGTGCCAGGAAACGACAGGGCCGCACAGATACGCAGTATTTT; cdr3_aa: CARKRQGRTDTQYF
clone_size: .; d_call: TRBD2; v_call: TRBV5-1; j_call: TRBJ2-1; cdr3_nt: TGCGCCAGCAGCTTGGTAGCGGGGAGCAATGAGCAGTTCTTC; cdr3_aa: CASSLVAGSNEQFF
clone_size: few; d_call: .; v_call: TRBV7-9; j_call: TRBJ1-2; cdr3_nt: TGTGCCAGCAGCGCTGAGACAGTTGGAGGCTACACCTTC; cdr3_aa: CASSAETVGGYTF
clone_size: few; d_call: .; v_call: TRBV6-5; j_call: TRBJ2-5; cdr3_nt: TGTGCCAGCAGTCTCCAAGAGACCCAGTACTTC; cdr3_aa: CASSLQETQYF
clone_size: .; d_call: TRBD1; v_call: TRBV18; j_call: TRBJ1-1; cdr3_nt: TGTGCCAGCTCACCAAGGACAGGAATGAACACTGAAGCTTTCTTT; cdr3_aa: CASSPRTGMNTEAFF
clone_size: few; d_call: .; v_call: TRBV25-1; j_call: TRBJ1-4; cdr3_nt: TGTGCCAGCAGTCCCGGGGAAAAACTGTTTTTT; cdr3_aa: CASSPGEKLFF
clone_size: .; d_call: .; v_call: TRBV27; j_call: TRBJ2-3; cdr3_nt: TGTGCCAGCGTTCAATTCAGGGGCCGCACAGATACGCAGTATTTT; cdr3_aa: CASVQFRGRTDTQYF
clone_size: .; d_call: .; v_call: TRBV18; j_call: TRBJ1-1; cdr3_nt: TGTGCCAGCTCACCAAGCGCACCCACTGAAGCTTTCTTT; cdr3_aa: CASSPSAPTEAFF
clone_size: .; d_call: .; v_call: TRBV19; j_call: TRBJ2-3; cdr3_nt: TGTGCCAGTACTGACCAACAGGGATTCGCCGATACGCAGTATTTT; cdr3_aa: CASTDQQGFADTQYF
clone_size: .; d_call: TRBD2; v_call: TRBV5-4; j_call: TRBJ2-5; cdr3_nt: TGTGCCAGCAGCTCTGGACTAGCGGAAGAGACCCAGTACTTC; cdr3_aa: CASSSGLAEETQYF
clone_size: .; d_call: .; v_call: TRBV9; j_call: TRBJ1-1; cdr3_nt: TGTGCCAGCAGCGACGGGGTGGGCATGAACACTGAAGCTTTCTTT; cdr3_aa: CASSDGVGMNTEAFF
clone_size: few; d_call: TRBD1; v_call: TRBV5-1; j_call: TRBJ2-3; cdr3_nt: TGCGCCAGCCGACAGGGTGGGGGCACAGATACGCAGTATTTT; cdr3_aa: CASRQGGGTDTQYF
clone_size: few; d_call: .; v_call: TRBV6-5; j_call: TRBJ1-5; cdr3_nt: TGTGCCAGCAGTTCGCGGGGTCAGCCCCAGCATTTT; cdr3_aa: CASSSRGQPQHF
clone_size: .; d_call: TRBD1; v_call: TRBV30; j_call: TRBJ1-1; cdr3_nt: TGTGCCTGGAGGTGGACAGGGGCTTGGACTGAAGCTTTCTTT; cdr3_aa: CAWRWTGAWTEAFF
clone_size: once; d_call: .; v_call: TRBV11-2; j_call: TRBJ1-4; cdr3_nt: TGTGCCAGCAGCTTCGTCAGCGTTAATGAAAAACTGTTTTTT; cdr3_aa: CASSFVSVNEKLFF
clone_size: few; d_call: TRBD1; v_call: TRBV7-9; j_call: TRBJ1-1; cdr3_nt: TGTGCCAGCAGCTTACAGGGGGCCACTGAAGCTTTCTTT; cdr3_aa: CASSLQGATEAFF
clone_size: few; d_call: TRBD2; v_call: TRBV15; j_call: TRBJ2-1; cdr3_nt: TGTGCCACCAGCAGGAGACTAGCAGAAGAGCAGTTCTTC; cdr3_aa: CATSRRLAEEQFF
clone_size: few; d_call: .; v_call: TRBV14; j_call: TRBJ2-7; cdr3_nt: TGTGCCAGCAGCGTCGGGAACTCCTACGAGCAGTACTTC; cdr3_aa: CASSVGNSYEQYF